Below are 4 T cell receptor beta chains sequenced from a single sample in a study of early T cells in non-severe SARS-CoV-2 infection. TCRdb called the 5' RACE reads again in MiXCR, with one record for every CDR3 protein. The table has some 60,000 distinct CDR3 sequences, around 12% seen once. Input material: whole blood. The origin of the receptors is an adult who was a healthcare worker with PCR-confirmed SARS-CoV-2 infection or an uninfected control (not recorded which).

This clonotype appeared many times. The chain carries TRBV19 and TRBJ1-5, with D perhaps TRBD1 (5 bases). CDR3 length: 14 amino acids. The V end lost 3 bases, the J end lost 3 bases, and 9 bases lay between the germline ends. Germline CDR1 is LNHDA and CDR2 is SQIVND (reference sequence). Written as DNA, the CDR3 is TGTGCCAGTAGTATCAAGGGGCCCAATCAGCCCCAGCATTTT. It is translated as CASSIKGPNQPQHF.

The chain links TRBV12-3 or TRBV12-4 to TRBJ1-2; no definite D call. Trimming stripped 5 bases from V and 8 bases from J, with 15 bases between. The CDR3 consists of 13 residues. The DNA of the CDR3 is TGTGCCAGCAGTCCCCGGGTCGATAGGGGCTACACCTTC. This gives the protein CASSPRVDRGYTF.

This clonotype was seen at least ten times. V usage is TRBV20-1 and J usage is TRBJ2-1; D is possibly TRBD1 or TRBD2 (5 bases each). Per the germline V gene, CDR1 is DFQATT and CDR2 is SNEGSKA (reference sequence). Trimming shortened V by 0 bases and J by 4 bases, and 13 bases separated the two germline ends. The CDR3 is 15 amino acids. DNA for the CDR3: TGCAGTGCTAGAGAGGCCGGGACCCTTTACAATGAGCAGTTCTTC. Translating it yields CSAREAGTLYNEQFF.

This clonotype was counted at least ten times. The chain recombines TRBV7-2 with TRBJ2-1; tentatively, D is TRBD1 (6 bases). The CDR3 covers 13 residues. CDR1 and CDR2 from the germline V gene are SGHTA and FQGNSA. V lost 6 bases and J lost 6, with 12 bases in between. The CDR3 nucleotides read TGTGCCAGCAGTTGGGGGCCGAGCAATGAGCAGTTCTTC. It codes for CASSWGPSNEQFF.